The source of this T cell receptor (beta chain) is a study of T cells in localized non-small cell lung cancer. The study, taken as a whole, reports: Adjacent lung tissue had a median approximately 57 of the top 100 clones found in the tumor. The highest T cell clonality was in uninvolved adjacent lung, above tumor. A raised T cell density in blood coincided with lengthier overall survival.

Trimming stripped 7 bases from V and 3 bases from J, with 15 bases between. The germline V gene has CDR1 SQVTM and CDR2 ANQGSEA. CDR3 length: 13 residues. Data came from immunoSEQ multiplex PCR; TCRdb stores just in-frame clones and leaves some out. This table holds 1,000 to 1,200 clones, 23% found once. Lung adjacent to the tumor, free of atypia, was sampled at least 2 cm from its margin. This clone has just a few counts. Its specificity is not known. This rearrangement joins TRBV29-1 to TRBJ1-1; maybe TRBD1 (6 bases). The sample was normal lung tissue next to the tumor, taken before any cancer treatment. The receptor's source is a female donor of 60 years or more with stage III lung adenocarcinoma. The CDR3 sequence: CSGSLQGDTEAFF. In DNA form, the CDR3 reads TGCAGCGGCTCCCTACAGGGAGACACTGAAGCTTTCTTT. The variable domain in full, completed from reference TRBV29-1 and TRBJ1-1, reads SAVISQKPSRDICQRGTSLTIQCQVDSQVTMMFWYRQQPGQSLTLIATANQGSEATYESGFVIDKFPISRPNLTFSTLTVSNMSPEDSSIYLCSGSLQGDTEAFFGQGTRLTVV.